This T cell receptor (beta chain) was found in a study of PD-L1 blockade in urothelial cancer. Looking at the study overall: Previous chemotherapy exposure amounted to 0 to 3 regimens for patients. Typically, measured as a median, blood samples had over 120,000 T cells.

The table came from immunoSEQ multiplex PCR; TCRdb's copy has only in-frame clones and leaves some out. Of about 88,000 clones in the sample, more than 90% are singletons; the top ten hold approximately 9%. All patients carried locally advanced or metastatic urothelial carcinoma. Only a few counts were recorded for this clone. From germline, CDR1 is SEHNR and CDR2 FQNEAQ (reference sequence). V was clipped by 3 bases and J by 0 bases, with 15 bases between them. There are 17 residues in the CDR3. The receptor's source is a man aged 55 to 70 with urothelial cancer. The chain has TRBV7-9 and TRBJ1-3; D might be TRBD1 (6 bases). The specimen comprised PBMCs, sampled around atezolizumab (anti-PD-L1) treatment. CDR3 loop: CASSFGQYKTSGNTIYF. The CDR3 DNA reads TGTGCCAGCAGCTTTGGACAGTATAAAACCTCTGGAAACACCATATATTTT.